The clone carrying this T cell receptor (beta chain) was picked up many times. This specimen comes from a study of early T cells in non-severe SARS-CoV-2 infection. TCRdb recomputed calls from the 5' RACE reads with MiXCR, one row per CDR3 protein. Among tens of thousands of distinct CDR3 sequences listed, under 15% were seen once. Per germline, CDR1 MNHNS and CDR2 SASEGT. Losses at the gene ends were 10 bases for V and 6 bases for J; bases not matched to a gene: 5. This CDR3 comprises 13 residues. The chain links TRBV6-1 to TRBJ2-3; 12 bases are a match to TRBD2. Sequencing used whole blood. This TCR was recovered from an adult who was a healthcare worker with PCR-confirmed SARS-CoV-2 infection or an uninfected control (not recorded which). The CDR3 region has the DNA TGTGCCACCCGACTAGCGGGAGACGATACGCAGTATTTT. It is translated as CATRLAGDDTQYF.